This TCR beta chain came from a study of blood T cell repertoires in COVID-19. The wider study: COVID-19 samples from acute and convalescent phases originated in the United States, Italy and Spain. Nucleic acid was either cDNA or gDNA, and it came from T cells, B-cell-depleted T cells, or PBMCs.

Trimming cost V 4 bases and J 8 bases; bases outside gene matches: 12. The length of the CDR3 is 15 residues. In germline, CDR1 is SGHRS, CDR2 YFSETQ. Methods used by the authors: Estimation of nucleated cell counts was performed using reference gene primer amplification. TCRdb's table, derived via immunoSEQ multiplex PCR, lists solely in-frame clones and lacks some. For V, J and clone size, that table is used; D and trimming come from the DNA. The sample holds 180,000 or so clones; roughly nine tenths are singletons and the top ten take less than 1%. The clonotype was recovered from a young man with acute or convalescent COVID-19. The rearrangement uses TRBV5-1 and TRBJ1-5; TRBD1 matches 7 bases. The sample consisted of peripheral blood. CDR3 region: CASSPGDSRFKPQHF. The CDR3 DNA follows: TGCGCCAGCAGCCCGGGGGACAGCCGTTTTAAGCCCCAGCATTTT.